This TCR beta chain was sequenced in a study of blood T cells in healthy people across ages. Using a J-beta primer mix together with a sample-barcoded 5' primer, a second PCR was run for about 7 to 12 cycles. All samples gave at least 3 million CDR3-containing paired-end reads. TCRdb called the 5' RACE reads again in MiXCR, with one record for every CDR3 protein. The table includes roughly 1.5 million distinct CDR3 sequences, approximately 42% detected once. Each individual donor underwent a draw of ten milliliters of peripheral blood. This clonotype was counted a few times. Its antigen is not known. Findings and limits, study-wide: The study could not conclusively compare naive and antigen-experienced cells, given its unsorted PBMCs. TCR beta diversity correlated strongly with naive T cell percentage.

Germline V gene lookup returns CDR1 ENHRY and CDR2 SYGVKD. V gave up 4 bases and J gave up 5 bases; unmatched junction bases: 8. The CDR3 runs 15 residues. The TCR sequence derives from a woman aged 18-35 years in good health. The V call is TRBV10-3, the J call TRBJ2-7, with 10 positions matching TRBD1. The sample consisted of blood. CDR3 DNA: TGTGCCATCAGTGCCCACCGGGACAGGGGAAACGAGCAGTACTTC. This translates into CAISAHRDRGNEQYF.